A selection of T cell receptor beta chains follows, all from one sample in a study of T cells after yellow fever vaccination. TCRdb re-analysed the 5' RACE reads in MiXCR, keeping a single row per CDR3 protein. The sample lists around 310,000 distinct CDR3 sequences, about 4.5% seen once, with approximately 19% in the top ten. The sequencing used PBMCs, collected 15 days after the yellow fever booster vaccination. The receptors shown here come from a man aged 18 to 29 who received the YFV17D yellow fever vaccine. CDR3s include the opening cysteine and the closing phenylalanine or tryptophan. A D gene is named only where the DNA matches it firmly. A clone size is listed for some rows: how often the clone was seen (once, few, many), or a class if it is expanded.

V: TRBV5-1
J: TRBJ2-1
length: 15
D: TRBD2
size: many
DNA: TGCGCCAGCAGAGTTACTAGCGGCTCCTACAATGAGCAGTTCTTC
CDR3: CASRVTSGSYNEQFF

V: TRBV14
J: TRBJ1-1
length: 13
D: -
size: few
DNA: TGTGCCAGCAGCAGAGGACAGAAGACTGAAGCTTTCTTT
CDR3: CASSRGQKTEAFF

V: TRBV5-4
J: TRBJ2-5
length: 15
D: -
size: -
DNA: TGTGCCAGCAGCTTGACCACCGGACACCAAGAGACCCAGTACTTC
CDR3: CASSLTTGHQETQYF

V: TRBV5-1
J: TRBJ1-2
length: 13
D: -
size: -
DNA: TGCGCCAGCAGCCCTGACAGCACCTATGGCTACACCTTC
CDR3: CASSPDSTYGYTF

V: TRBV27
J: TRBJ2-3
length: 17
D: TRBD2
size: -
DNA: TGTGCCAGCAGTTTAGAAGGAACTAGCGGGGGTTGGCATACGCAGTATTTT
CDR3: CASSLEGTSGGWHTQYF

V: TRBV12-3/TRBV12-4
J: TRBJ2-2
length: 12
D: -
size: many
DNA: TGTGCCAGCAGTTGGCGGACCGGGGAGCTGTTTTTT
CDR3: CASSWRTGELFF

V: TRBV24-1
J: TRBJ2-5
length: 17
D: -
size: -
DNA: TGTGCCACCAGTGATTCCCCAAATACAGGGCCCCTAGGTGACCAGTACTTC
CDR3: CATSDSPNTGPLGDQYF

V: TRBV29-1
J: TRBJ2-2
length: 14
D: -
size: many
DNA: TGCAGCGCCTTCAGGGGTACGAACACCGGGGAGCTGTTTTTT
CDR3: CSAFRGTNTGELFF

V: TRBV30
J: TRBJ2-7
length: 11
D: -
size: -
DNA: TGTGCCTGGAGTGACTCCTACGAGCAGTACTTC
CDR3: CAWSDSYEQYF

V: TRBV7-2
J: TRBJ1-6
length: 16
D: TRBD1
size: few
DNA: TGTGCCAGCAGCCCCGGGGGACAGGGGCATAATTCACCCCTCCACTTT
CDR3: CASSPGGQGHNSPLHF

V: TRBV29-1
J: TRBJ2-1
length: 13
D: -
size: few
DNA: TGCAGCGTTGTCAGTCAGACCTACAATGAGCAGTTCTTC
CDR3: CSVVSQTYNEQFF

V: TRBV20-1
J: TRBJ2-2
length: 14
D: -
size: few
DNA: TGCAGTGCCTCCTATAGGGGGACCACCGGGGAGCTGTTTTTT
CDR3: CSASYRGTTGELFF

V: TRBV29-1
J: TRBJ2-7
length: 12
D: -
size: many
DNA: TGCAGCGTTAATATCGGATCCCACGAGCAGTACTTC
CDR3: CSVNIGSHEQYF

V: TRBV4-2
J: TRBJ1-2
length: 15
D: TRBD1
size: many
DNA: TGTGCCAGCAGCCAAGCCGGACAGGGGAGCTATGGCTACACCTTC
CDR3: CASSQAGQGSYGYTF

V: TRBV7-9
J: TRBJ1-4
length: 15
D: TRBD1
size: many
DNA: TGTGCCAGCAGCCCAAGGGACAGGGGGCCCGAAAAACTGTTTTTT
CDR3: CASSPRDRGPEKLFF

V: TRBV27
J: TRBJ2-1
length: 16
D: TRBD2
size: -
DNA: TGTGCCAGCAGCATTTACTCTAGCGGTTCCTACAATGAGCAGTTCTTC
CDR3: CASSIYSSGSYNEQFF

V: TRBV9
J: TRBJ2-3
length: 14
D: -
size: many
DNA: TGTGCCAGCAGCGTAGAGCCCCGGACAGATACGCAGTATTTT
CDR3: CASSVEPRTDTQYF

V: TRBV20-1
J: TRBJ2-2
length: 15
D: -
size: few
DNA: TGCAGTGCTAGGAGCACCTCTTTTGACACCGGGGAGCTGTTTTTT
CDR3: CSARSTSFDTGELFF

V: TRBV7-3
J: TRBJ2-1
length: 14
D: -
size: -
DNA: TGTGCCAGCAGCTTAGAGGGGGGGAACAATGAGCAGTTCTTC
CDR3: CASSLEGGNNEQFF

V: TRBV12-3/TRBV12-4
J: TRBJ2-6
length: 16
D: -
size: -
DNA: TGTGCCAGCCTCCGGGACGTAAACTCTGGGGCCAACGTCCTGACTTTC
CDR3: CASLRDVNSGANVLTF

V: TRBV5-1
J: TRBJ2-3
length: 17
D: TRBD2
size: many
DNA: TGCGCCAGCAGCTTGGGACTAGCGGGGGGGCGCGGAGATACGCAGTATTTT
CDR3: CASSLGLAGGRGDTQYF

V: TRBV12-3/TRBV12-4
J: TRBJ1-3
length: 16
D: -
size: many
DNA: TGTGCCGCCGCCCTGCGGGGGGCGTACTCTGGAAACACCATATATTTT
CDR3: CAAALRGAYSGNTIYF

V: TRBV12-3/TRBV12-4
J: TRBJ2-4
length: 16
D: TRBD2
size: many
DNA: TGTGCCAGCAGATTCGGGCAGCTAGCGGAGAAAAACATTCAGTACTTC
CDR3: CASRFGQLAEKNIQYF

V: TRBV20-1
J: TRBJ2-1
length: 10
D: -
size: many
DNA: TGCAGTGCGGGTGGAAATGAGCAGTTCTTC
CDR3: CSAGGNEQFF

V: TRBV12-3/TRBV12-4
J: TRBJ1-2
length: 11
D: -
size: few
DNA: TGTGCCAGCAGTTTCCCCTATGGCTACACCTTC
CDR3: CASSFPYGYTF

V: TRBV4-3
J: TRBJ1-1
length: 16
D: TRBD1
size: many
DNA: TGCGCCAGCAGCCAATTAGGGACAGGGAGGGACACTGAAGCTTTCTTT
CDR3: CASSQLGTGRDTEAFF

V: TRBV10-3
J: TRBJ2-7
length: 14
D: -
size: -
DNA: TGTGCCATCAGTGGGCGCCCGGGGGCATACGAGCAGTACTTC
CDR3: CAISGRPGAYEQYF

V: TRBV7-2
J: TRBJ2-5
length: 13
D: -
size: few
DNA: TGTGCCAGCAGCTTCAGGGTAGGGGAGACCCAGTACTTC
CDR3: CASSFRVGETQYF

V: TRBV5-4
J: TRBJ2-1
length: 15
D: -
size: few
DNA: TGTGCCAGCAGCCCGGACTATTCGTACTACAATGAGCAGTTCTTC
CDR3: CASSPDYSYYNEQFF

V: TRBV5-1
J: TRBJ2-3
length: 15
D: -
size: many
DNA: TGCGCCAGCAGCTTGGCGGGCCCCCCCACAGATACGCAGTATTTT
CDR3: CASSLAGPPTDTQYF

V: TRBV11-2
J: TRBJ2-1
length: 15
D: TRBD2
size: -
DNA: TGTGCCAGCAGCCGACTAGCGGGGGCGCACAATGAGCAGTTCTTC
CDR3: CASSRLAGAHNEQFF

V: TRBV28
J: TRBJ2-3
length: 15
D: TRBD2
size: many
DNA: TGTGCCAGCAGCCACCAGCGGGGGAGCACAGATACGCAGTATTTT
CDR3: CASSHQRGSTDTQYF

V: TRBV7-3
J: TRBJ2-3
length: 13
D: -
size: many
DNA: TGTGCCAGCAGCTTAACTTTGGCAGATACGCAGTATTTT
CDR3: CASSLTLADTQYF

V: TRBV18
J: TRBJ1-2
length: 16
D: -
size: few
DNA: TGTGCCAGCTCACCTGATCGGGGAGCAGGGTCAGGTGGCTACACCTTC
CDR3: CASSPDRGAGSGGYTF

V: TRBV7-9
J: TRBJ2-3
length: 14
D: -
size: few
DNA: TGTGCCAGCAGCGGGGTGAGAGGGCCAGATACGCAGTATTTT
CDR3: CASSGVRGPDTQYF

V: TRBV7-2
J: TRBJ2-6
length: 14
D: -
size: few
DNA: TGTGCCAGCAGCTTAGCAGGGCTGGGGGCTCTAATGACTTTC
CDR3: CASSLAGLGALMTF

V: TRBV20-1
J: TRBJ2-2
length: 16
D: TRBD1
size: many
DNA: TGCAGTGCTAGAGATCGAAGACAGGGGGCTACCGGGGAGCTGTTTTTT
CDR3: CSARDRRQGATGELFF

V: TRBV7-9
J: TRBJ2-1
length: 14
D: -
size: many
DNA: TGTGCCAGCAGCTTAGCGCAAGGAAACAATGAGCAGTTCTTC
CDR3: CASSLAQGNNEQFF

V: TRBV5-5
J: TRBJ2-3
length: 12
D: -
size: many
DNA: TGTGCCAGCAGCTTGGGGGCAGATACGCAGTATTTT
CDR3: CASSLGADTQYF

V: TRBV7-2
J: TRBJ1-5
length: 15
D: -
size: many
DNA: TGTGCCAGCAGCACCGGGAGCGGGGGGTATCAGCCCCAGCATTTT
CDR3: CASSTGSGGYQPQHF

V: TRBV7-2
J: TRBJ2-1
length: 13
D: TRBD1
size: few
DNA: TGTGCCAGCAGCCGCGGACAGGGTTTTCTGGGGTTCTTC
CDR3: CASSRGQGFLGFF

V: TRBV7-2
J: TRBJ2-1
length: 13
D: -
size: many
DNA: TGTGCCAGCAGCTTAAATGCGGCCAATTCCCAGTTCTTC
CDR3: CASSLNAANSQFF

V: TRBV11-3
J: TRBJ1-1
length: 13
D: TRBD1
size: -
DNA: TGTGCCAGCAGCCCGGACAGGGGGGGTGAAGCTTTCTTT
CDR3: CASSPDRGGEAFF

V: TRBV12-3/TRBV12-4
J: TRBJ1-1
length: 14
D: TRBD1
size: many
DNA: TGTGCCAGCAGGCGACAGGGGTCGAACACTGAAGCTTTCTTT
CDR3: CASRRQGSNTEAFF

V: TRBV11-2
J: TRBJ1-4
length: 15
D: -
size: many
DNA: TGTGCCAGCAGCTTAGGAGGGACGTTTAATGAAAAACTGTTTTTT
CDR3: CASSLGGTFNEKLFF

V: TRBV29-1
J: TRBJ1-1
length: 16
D: TRBD1
size: -
DNA: TGCAGCGTCTCCAACCCTTGGGACAGGGGGATGACTGAAGCTTTCTTT
CDR3: CSVSNPWDRGMTEAFF

V: TRBV24-1
J: TRBJ1-2
length: 14
D: -
size: -
DNA: TGTGCCACCAGTGTGGGTGGGCCAGGCTATGGCTACACCTTC
CDR3: CATSVGGPGYGYTF

V: TRBV6-5
J: TRBJ2-6
length: 18
D: -
size: -
DNA: TGTGCCAGCCGCTTGGCTCGGAGACCAAACTCTGGGGCCAACGTCCTGACTTTC
CDR3: CASRLARRPNSGANVLTF

V: TRBV5-1
J: TRBJ2-5
length: 14
D: TRBD1
size: few
DNA: TGCGCCAGCAGCGTCACCGGGACAGAAGAGACCCAGTACTTC
CDR3: CASSVTGTEETQYF

V: TRBV14
J: TRBJ2-3
length: 15
D: -
size: -
DNA: TGTGCCAGCAGCCAATTTGGGACCCAACAGGATACGCAGTATTTT
CDR3: CASSQFGTQQDTQYF